This TCR beta chain originates from a study of blood T cell repertoires in COVID-19. Across the whole study: The United States, Italy and Spain supplied acute and convalescent COVID-19 samples. Sources were T cells, B-cell-depleted T cells, or PBMCs; the material itself was cDNA or gDNA.

This clone occurred a few times. Germline loops: CDR1 SGDLS, CDR2 YYNGEE. V dropped 2 bases and J dropped 6; count of bases not matched to a gene: 4. There are 16 residues in the CDR3. Authors' processing steps: Amplified reference gene primers provided the basis for estimating nucleated cell counts. The repertoire was sequenced with immunoSEQ multiplex PCR; TCRdb's copy has only in-frame clones and lacks some. The DNA was the basis for D and trimming; V, J and clone size are from that table. The profile covers approximately 160,000 clones, with approximately 84% appearing a single time and more than 7.5% taken by the ten largest.

The sequence was collected from a man aged 35-49 years who had recovered from COVID-19. The material sequenced was peripheral blood. This chain joins TRBV9 and TRBJ2-4; 14 bases match TRBD2. The CDR3 reads CASSVGLAGVGNIQYF. In nucleotides, the CDR3 is TGTGCCAGCAGCGTGGGACTAGCGGGAGTTGGAAACATTCAGTACTTC.